This TCR beta chain was recovered during a study of blood T cell repertoires in COVID-19 (TCRdb year 2020). Study-level background: Samples from collaborators originated in the United States, Italy and Spain and spanned both the acute and convalescent phases of COVID-19. The material from the prospective study consisted of cDNA or gDNA derived from T cells, B-cell-depleted T cells, or PBMCs. Deeply sampled blood TCRbeta repertoires from subjects exposed to, actively infected with, or recovered from COVID-19 were included in the dataset. The repertoires were released in a freely available public database intended as a resource for research on the immune response to SARS-CoV-2. Samples were obtained from the ongoing ImmuneRACE study (first 160 participants) and from 1,254 subjects provided by 6 global collaborators. Sample metadata almost always included a de-identified subject ID, COVID-19 status, age in years and sex. HLA class I and class II types, where available, came from metadata supplied by the sample provider rather than from assay-based typing. Results and caveats for the whole study, not just this receptor: How much clinical and demographic metadata was included differed by source and by participant, and the metadata was provided uncurated.

TCRbeta CDR3 regions were amplified from genomic DNA by means of the immunoSEQ Assay, a bias-controlled multiplex PCR. As for the authors' bioinformatics: The number of nucleated cells in each sample was estimated from the amplification of reference gene primers within the assay. To quantify the absolute abundance of each unique TCRbeta CDR3 rearrangement, sequence reads were collapsed and filtered. For each sample, productive Simpson clonality was calculated as the square root of Simpson's diversity index over productive rearrangements. The source is immuneACCESS, and TCRdb retained only in-frame sequences with V and J called. Part of the clones is not carried over; for the studies checked, unresolved V genes explain less than half of this, and the remainder is unexplained. V and J calls and clone size are those listed in that table; D and trimming were worked out from the DNA. The sample contains roughly 480,000 clones, roughly 89% of them found a single time. The leading ten clones occupy 0.7% to 1% of the sample.

Trimming leaves V shorter by 0 bases and J shorter by 0 bases, with the junction holding 3 bases beyond the gene matches. Counted from cysteine to phenylalanine, this CDR3 has 17 amino acids. The kept DNA is CDR3 alone, 51 bases in frame from the first base. Taken from the germline V gene (reference sequence), the CDR1 and CDR2 loops are SEHNR and FQNEAQ. One collaborating source in Seattle enrolled patients during active infection and followed them longitudinally through the course of disease. Collaborating institutions collected whole blood in K2EDTA tubes following their own protocols. For TCRbeta analysis, collaborator samples were shipped as frozen whole blood, as isolated PBMCs, or as DNA extracted from either sample type. Comments on this clone: The specificity of this receptor is unknown. No base quality values were provided; no much bigger clone lies one nucleotide off.

Rearrangement joined TRBV7-9 to TRBJ1-1, and TRBD1 matches 11 of the central bases. Sequencing used peripheral blood. The clonotype was recovered from a man aged 18 to 29 with COVID-19, enrolled during active disease. The DNA is as follows: TGTGCCAGCAGCTTAGCCGGGACAGGGGGTTTGAACACTGAAGCTTTCTTT. It translates to CASSLAGTGGLNTEAFF.